The 27 T cell receptor beta chains given below trace back to one sample, sequenced in a study of neurological immune-mediated disorders. TCRdb ran MiXCR on the 5' RACE reads and lists one entry per CDR3 protein. The sample contains tens of thousands of distinct CDR3 sequences, around 14% of which appear only once. Sequenced sample: PBMCs. The receptors come from a woman in her fifties or sixties in good health.

The sample holds many counts of this clonotype. V and J are TRBV5-1 and TRBJ2-7; D is undetermined. This CDR3 comprises 15 residues. Germline V CDR1 and CDR2: SGHRS, YFSETQ. Trimming took 2 bases from V and 2 from J, leaving 14 bases between them. CDR3 nucleotides: TGCGCCAGCAGCTTCTCTGGCCTGGACCCCTACGAGCAGTACTTC. As protein: CASSFSGLDPYEQYF.

This clonotype turned up a few times. V is TRBV9 and J is TRBJ2-3; D is possibly TRBD2 (6 bases). V was shortened by 8 bases and J by 6 bases, with 19 bases between the two germline ends. The CDR3 contains 14 residues. Germline V lookup: CDR1 SGDLS, CDR2 YYNGEE. DNA of the CDR3: TGTGCCAGTTCAAGCGGGCCCAATAGTGATACGCAGTATTTT. It codes for CASSSGPNSDTQYF.

Ten or more counts support this clonotype. The chain uses TRBV5-6 and TRBJ2-6, with D hard to call. CDR1 is SGHDT and CDR2 is YYEEEE in the germline V gene. V was shortened by 2 bases and J by 0 bases, with 12 bases between the two germline ends. The CDR3 length is 17 residues. The CDR3 protein is CASSLGILRSGANVLTF. The CDR3, as DNA: TGTGCCAGCAGCTTAGGGATTCTACGCTCTGGGGCCAACGTCCTGACTTTC.

This clonotype appeared many times. This sequence joins TRBV20-1 and TRBJ1-1; perhaps TRBD1 as D (5 bases). V was cut by 0 bases and J by 4 bases, with 15 bases left in between. CDR1 and CDR2 (germline): DFQATT, SNEGSKA (reference sequence). The CDR3 is made up of 15 amino acids. CDR3 coding DNA: TGCAGTGCTAGAGACTTACGGGGGAGGGGCACTGAAGCTTTCTTT. Amino acids: CSARDLRGRGTEAFF.

This clonotype is medium-sized. This chain links TRBV20-1 with TRBJ2-6; unclear D gene. The CDR3 consists of 11 residues. Germline V gives CDR1 DFQATT, CDR2 SNEGSKA (reference sequence). CDR3 sequence: CSARGANVLTF. CDR3 coding DNA: TGCAGCGCCCGGGGGGCCAACGTCCTGACTTTC.

V and J are TRBV5-1 and TRBJ2-7, with 8 positions matching TRBD1. Unmatched junction bases numbered 3, after V lost 5 bases and J lost 2 bases. CDR3 size: 13 residues. Germline V gives CDR1 SGHRS, CDR2 YFSETQ. CDR3 nucleotide sequence: TGCGCCAGCAGGGTACAGGGGGCCTACGAGCAGTACTTC. Amino acids: CASRVQGAYEQYF.

The chain is built from TRBV5-1 and TRBJ2-2, with a weak D call TRBD1 (6 bases). The CDR3 sequence is 19 residues long. Trimming cost V 4 bases and J 0 bases, with 22 bases left between them. Germline V gene sequence: CDR1 SGHRS, CDR2 YFSETQ. CDR3 loop: CASSQSRDNINANTGELFF. In DNA, the CDR3 is TGCGCCAGCAGCCAAAGTCGGGACAACATTAACGCGAACACCGGGGAGCTGTTTTTT.

In this sample, this clonotype turned up many times. The rearrangement joins TRBV20-1 to TRBJ2-1, with D hard to call. Looked up from germline, CDR1 is DFQATT and CDR2 is SNEGSKA (reference sequence). V was trimmed by 6 bases and J by 4 bases, leaving 16 bases between them. The CDR3 totals 14 residues. CDR3 residues: CSARVRQRYNEQFF. CDR3 DNA: TGCAGTGCCCGGGTGCGGCAGCGTTACAATGAGCAGTTCTTC.

In regard to this clonotype: This could be a read error, since a much larger clone is one nucleotide away. The genes are TRBV27 and TRBJ2-2; D unclear. The CDR3 runs 16 residues. Per germline, CDR1 MNHEY and CDR2 SMNVEV (reference sequence). The CDR3 loop reads CTSSPPPYKNTGELFF. As DNA, the CDR3 is TGTACCAGCAGTCCCCCCCCCTACAAGAACACCGGGGAGCTGTTTTTT.

This chain connects TRBV28 to TRBJ2-5; tentatively, D is TRBD1 (7 bases). This CDR3 has 16 residues. Trimming pared 2 bases from V and 4 bases from J, leaving 17 bases between. Germline assignment: CDR1 MDHEN and CDR2 SYDVKM. DNA for the CDR3: TGTGCCAGCAGTTTAGTTCACCAGGGGGGACGAGAGACCCAGTACTTC. Encoded protein: CASSLVHQGGRETQYF.

This clonotype was observed many times. This chain connects TRBV14 to TRBJ1-1; weak D call: TRBD1 (6 bases). With 3 bases removed from V and 7 bases from J, the gap between germline ends came to 12 bases. The CDR3 is 13 residues long. Germline CDR1 reads SGHDN; CDR2 reads FVKESK. The CDR3 DNA reads as TGTGCCAGCAGCCAGACAGGTCCCCTTGAAGCTTTCTTT. It is translated as CASSQTGPLEAFF.

This clonotype was seen only a few times. V usage is TRBV5-5 and J usage is TRBJ2-7, with D possibly TRBD2 on 6 matching bases. CDR1 and CDR2 from the germline V gene are SGHKS and YYEKEE (reference sequence). This CDR3 is built from 14 residues. Trimming took off 0 bases at V and 5 bases at J, with 12 bases between the two ends. The CDR3 DNA is TGTGCCAGCAGCTTGGTGGAGGGTATCGACGAGCAGTACTTC. Amino acids: CASSLVEGIDEQYF.

This clonotype was observed many times. The chain is built from TRBV5-1 and TRBJ2-3; 7 bases map to TRBD1. The junction had 6 bases not matched to a gene; V was cut back by 1 base and J by 4 bases. CDR1 SGHRS and CDR2 YFSETQ come from the germline V gene. This CDR3 is 15 amino acids long. The CDR3, as DNA: TGCGCCAGCAGCTTGAGGGACAGCGGTTCAGATACGCAGTATTTT. Protein: CASSLRDSGSDTQYF.

Concerning this clonotype itself: A much larger clone lies one base from this, so it may be a read error. The chain joins TRBV5-1 to TRBJ2-1; D is unresolved. Germline-derived CDR1 and CDR2 are SGHRS and YFSETQ. CDR3 length: 11 residues. The chain's CDR3 is CDSSPDDEQFF. The CDR3 nucleotides are TGCGACAGCAGCCCAGACGATGAGCAGTTCTTC.

This clonotype was detected ten times or more. The genes are TRBV20-1 and TRBJ1-6; TRBD1 matches 8 bases. V gave up 0 bases and J gave up 8 bases; unmatched junction bases: 6. The CDR3 loop spans 15 amino acids. Germline CDR1 and CDR2: DFQATT and SNEGSKA (reference sequence). Written as DNA, the CDR3 is TGCAGTGCTAGAGAAGCTGGACAGGGTGATTCACCCCTCCACTTT. It translates to CSAREAGQGDSPLHF.

This clonotype was found many times. The rearrangement links TRBV20-1 to TRBJ1-2; possible D gene TRBD1, 5 bases. The CDR3 runs 14 residues. Trimming took 2 bases from V and 8 from J, leaving 18 bases between them. Germline lookup yields CDR1 DFQATT and CDR2 SNEGSKA (reference sequence). CDR3 bases: TGCAGTGCTAGACCGGGTACGGGGGGAAGGGGCTACACCTTC. This translates into CSARPGTGGRGYTF.

The sample holds a few counts of this clonotype. CDR3 residues: CASSLTGDQPQHF. CDR3 coding DNA: TGCGCCAGCAGCTTGACTGGAGATCAGCCCCAGCATTTT. The chain recombines TRBV5-1 with TRBJ1-5; no clear D. The V gene lost 1 base and the J gene lost 5 bases, with 7 bases spanning the gap. The germline CDR1 and CDR2 sequences are SGHRS and YFSETQ. The CDR3 runs to 13 residues.

This clonotype was counted ten times or more. The rearrangement links TRBV5-1 to TRBJ1-2; D is unclear. The CDR3 spans 12 residues. Germline CDR1 SGHRS, CDR2 YFSETQ. The V and J ends lost 0 bases and 6 bases respectively, with 6 bases between them. This CDR3 is CASSLGVDGYTF. CDR3 in DNA: TGCGCCAGCAGCTTGGGGGTGGATGGCTACACCTTC.

There are many counts of this clonotype. This chain connects TRBV5-6 to TRBJ2-1, with TRBD2 matching over 12 bases. The CDR3 length is 16 residues. Germline CDR1 is SGHDT and CDR2 is YYEEEE. V dropped 3 bases and J dropped 7; count of bases not matched to a gene: 8. CDR3 sequence reads: CASSSIGLAGFNEQFF. The CDR3 bases are TGTGCCAGCAGCTCAATAGGACTAGCGGGGTTTAATGAGCAGTTCTTC.

Of note for this clonotype: The junction departs from germline at one end; a sequencing error may be responsible. The CDR3 reads CASSVGTSKDTQYF. CDR3 coding DNA: TGTGCCAGCAGCGTCGGGACTAGCAAAGATACGCAGTATTTT. The chain has TRBV11-2 and TRBJ2-3; 9 bases are shared with TRBD2. Germline CDR1 and CDR2: SGHAT and FQNNGV. The CDR3 has 14 amino acids.

This clonotype was picked up many times. The V and J genes are TRBV29-1 and TRBJ2-3, with 10 bases lining up with TRBD2. This CDR3 is 15 amino acids long. V shed 6 bases and J 4 bases; nucleotides not matched to a gene: 10. Germline lookup yields CDR1 SQVTM and CDR2 ANQGSEA. The CDR3 nucleotides read TGCAGCGTCGCCCCAGCGGGAGGGCCTTCAGATACGCAGTATTTT. This gives the protein CSVAPAGGPSDTQYF.

This clonotype was recorded a few times. The V call is TRBV7-2, the J call TRBJ1-1; tentative D call: TRBD1 (6 bases). Trimming pared 5 bases from V and 0 bases from J, leaving 28 bases between. Germline loops: CDR1 SGHTA, CDR2 FQGNSA. This CDR3 is 20 amino acids long. CDR3 loop: CASSPRRAGEGTGMNTEAFF. The CDR3 DNA follows: TGTGCCAGCAGCCCAAGACGGGCAGGGGAGGGAACTGGGATGAACACTGAAGCTTTCTTT.

The chain has TRBV9 and TRBJ2-3; D gene ambiguous. Germline V lookup: CDR1 SGDLS, CDR2 YYNGEE. Trimming pared 0 bases from V and 4 bases from J, leaving 6 bases between. The CDR3 totals 13 residues. CDR3 DNA: TGTGCCAGCAGCGTAGGCCCCCCAGATACGCAGTATTTT. This encodes CASSVGPPDTQYF.

This clonotype appeared many times. The V gene is TRBV27, the J gene TRBJ2-5; unclear D gene. V was trimmed by 4 bases and J by 0 bases, leaving 6 bases between them. This CDR3 region has 13 residues. Per the germline V gene, CDR1 is MNHEY and CDR2 is SMNVEV (reference sequence). CDR3 sequence (DNA): TGTGCCAGCAGTTCCCTGTACCAAGAGACCCAGTACTTC. Protein product: CASSSLYQETQYF.

This clonotype has at least ten counts. The chain is built from TRBV5-5 and TRBJ1-1, with unresolved D. Germline values: CDR1 SGHKS, CDR2 YYEKEE (reference sequence). This CDR3 is built from 15 residues. With 4 bases removed from V and 0 bases from J, the gap between germline ends came to 13 bases. This CDR3 reads CASSEIVVMNTEAFF. In DNA, the CDR3 is TGTGCCAGCAGCGAGATCGTGGTTATGAACACTGAAGCTTTCTTT.

In this sample, this clonotype turned up a few times. The J gene is TRBJ2-2, the V gene TRBV7-2; D not resolved. The germline CDR1 and CDR2 sequences are SGHTA and FQGNSA. Trimming pared 1 base from V and 5 bases from J, leaving 14 bases between. The CDR3 runs to 16 residues. The CDR3 reads CASSLGVGVRTGELFF. The CDR3 coding sequence is TGTGCCAGCAGCTTAGGGGTTGGAGTTCGTACCGGGGAGCTGTTTTTT.

This clonotype was detected many times. V gene TRBV10-2 combines with J gene TRBJ2-1; 10 positions match TRBD1. The CDR3 has 13 amino acids. J lost 2 bases, V lost 8 bases, and 0 bases had no gene match. Germline V gene lookup returns CDR1 WSHSY and CDR2 SAAADI. The CDR3 DNA reads TGCGCCAGCGGACAGGGGGCCTACAATGAGCAGTTCTTC. Translated, it gives CASGQGAYNEQFF.